The text below deals with one T cell receptor (beta chain). It has no known antigen specificity. No quality values exist for individual bases; no much larger clone is one base distant. V is cut by 0 bases and J by 0 bases, and the space between the germline ends is 5 bases. CDR1 and CDR2 are drawn from the germline V gene: MNHEY, SVGAGI. There are 15 amino acids in the CDR3, from cysteine to phenylalanine inclusive. Only the CDR3 region is kept as DNA, spanning 45 bases read in frame from base 1. The data are from a study of identical twins (dated by TCRdb to 2016 to 2017). Broadly, across the study: TCR alpha and beta repertoires from monozygotic twins, unrelated adults of various ages and cord blood were deep-sequenced to test whether fetal clonotypes persist. To rule out contamination, the twin experiments were replicated at different times with different library preparation protocols.

Study-wide conclusions, independent of this receptor: Fewer insertions were carried by abundant cord blood beta clonotypes, a similar but weaker trend appeared in young adult naive repertoires, and no such trend appeared in memory repertoires. In beta out-of-frame sequences, excess twin sharing was weaker, because having fewer shared sequences lowered the signal-to-noise ratio. Conclusions relied on cross-sectional statistical analysis, since the same donors could not be followed over many years. Out-of-frame TCR alpha sequences shared between twins showed an excess of low generation-probability sequences compared with coincidental sharing between unrelated individuals. In monozygotic twins, recombination models systematically underestimated out-of-frame TCR alpha sharing, but the models matched the sharing seen between unrelated individuals. Invariant T cells such as MAIT and iNKT could partly confound zero-insertion analyses, though diverse VJ usage argued against this for most clonotypes.

The method behind the library was 5' RACE. Sequenced on an Illumina HiSeq 2000. A universal primer binding site was introduced by template switching, and a unique molecular identifier was present in the final cDNA, enabling accurate counting of TCR cDNA molecules. Specific primers in the conserved constant-segment region were used to synthesize first-strand cDNA for the TCR alpha and beta chains. Each cDNA library was double barcoded, with a SMART-Mk sample barcode plus Illumina barcodes, to control for contamination. TruSeq adapter sequences along with Illumina sample barcodes were introduced in two successive PCR steps. The TCR alpha and beta cDNA libraries were sequenced on the Illumina HiSeq platform using custom primers. The source study handled its data this way. Unique molecular identifiers were extracted from raw reads with MiGEC, and CDR3 positions were determined with MiXCR. For each individual, recombination models were inferred using an EM algorithm with the repgenHMM and IGoR tools. The tcR package in R was used for shared clonotype analysis, with sharing normalized by the product of cloneset sizes. To study raw recombination without the effects of thymic and clonal selection, out-of-frame nonproductive sequences were analyzed. TCRdb reanalyzed the raw reads on its own, using fastp at Q25 for trimming and MiXCR for clone calling, and kept in-frame beta chains. Identical CDR3 proteins give one entry, which carries the most common genes and DNA. TCRdb, rather than the study authors, made the V and J calls. The sample records 750,000 to 950,000 distinct CDR3 sequences, 9% to 15% of which are singletons. The ten largest clones capture about 1.5% of the sample.

Every donor was a healthy Caucasian. Three pairs of female monozygotic twins, all aged about 18 to 30 years, made up the twin cohort. The RNA used for TCR libraries was isolated from peripheral blood mononuclear cells. The same data also went into a second study, on yellow fever vaccine responses in identical twins. The second paper states: According to the authors, in identical twins the way T cells responded to vaccination appeared partly convergent and partly personalized. In the study, vaccine-responding T cell clones were precisely tracked in identical twins.

The sequence derives from a young woman in good health. This chain is built from TRBV6-5 and TRBJ2-2; the D gene identity is not certain. Sequenced input: PBMCs. The DNA is as follows: TGTGCCAGCAGTTACTCTCTAGCGAACACCGGGGAGCTGTTTTTT. This encodes CASSYSLANTGELFF.